This TCR beta chain was observed in a study of PD-L1 blockade in urothelial cancer. Across the whole study: At some point between 2013 and 2015, patients got going on atezolizumab, taking 1,200 mg intravenously every 3 weeks. Male sex and bladder-origin urothelial cancer were recorded for twenty-five of 29 patients.

Repertoires were generated with immunoSEQ multiplex PCR, while TCRdb's copy carries only in-frame clones and drops some. The table records about 95,000 clones, around nine tenths of them present only once. Time point of the sample: pretreatment peripheral blood. The V gene lost 3 bases and the J gene lost 6 bases, with 11 bases spanning the gap. Germline CDR1 and CDR2: MNHEY and SMNVEV (reference sequence). The CDR3 runs to 13 residues. The TCR sequence derives from a man aged 55 to 70 with urothelial cancer. The material was PBMCs, obtained around atezolizumab (anti-PD-L1) treatment. This chain joins TRBV27 and TRBJ1-1; no firm D call. CDR3 loop: CASSLAGGAEAFF. In DNA form, the CDR3 reads TGTGCCAGCAGTTTGGCTGGAGGAGCTGAAGCTTTCTTT.